These 28 T cell receptor beta chains share one sample of origin, sequenced in a study of blood T cells in healthy people across ages. A sample-barcoded 5' primer and a J-beta primer mix were used in a second PCR of roughly 7 to 11 cycles. TCRdb re-called the 5' RACE reads with MiXCR, one entry per CDR3 protein. Of about 620,000 distinct CDR3 sequences in the sample, around a fifth were seen once. The sequenced sample was blood. These receptors all come from a man in his 70s in good health.

This clonotype was picked up a small number of times. V usage is TRBV5-1 and J usage is TRBJ2-1, with D perhaps given as TRBD1 or TRBD2 (5 bases each). Trimming shortened V by 6 bases and J by 0 bases, and 16 bases separated the two germline ends. Germline V CDR1 and CDR2: SGHRS, YFSETQ. The CDR3 runs 16 residues. CDR3 DNA sequence: TGCGCCAGCAACCCCGGGGACGAACTCTCCTACAATGAGCAGTTCTTC. Translation: CASNPGDELSYNEQFF.

This chain uses TRBV20-1 with TRBJ1-5; 7 bases match TRBD1. CDR1 DFQATT and CDR2 SNEGSKA come from the germline V gene (reference sequence). Trimming at V came to 6 bases and at J to 2 bases, leaving 13 bases not matched to a gene. This CDR3 comprises 16 residues. In nucleotides, the CDR3 is TGCAGTGCCATCTTGACGGGACAGCCTGGCAATCAGCCCCAGCATTTT. Translating gives CSAILTGQPGNQPQHF.

J is TRBJ2-5 and V is TRBV5-5; no firm D call. V gave up 5 bases and J gave up 2 bases, with 10 bases separating them. Per the germline V gene, CDR1 is SGHKS and CDR2 is YYEKEE (reference sequence). The CDR3 sequence is 13 residues long. DNA of the CDR3: TGTGCCAGCAGTTTGCTCTGGCAAGAGACCCAGTACTTC. Translation: CASSLLWQETQYF.

This chain links TRBV29-1 with TRBJ1-2, with a possible D match to TRBD1 (6 bases). The CDR3 is 13 amino acids. Germline V gene lookup returns CDR1 SQVTM and CDR2 ANQGSEA. Deletions cut 4 bases from V and 5 bases from J, with 14 bases between. The CDR3 is CSVASGQMYGYTF. Here the CDR3 DNA reads TGCAGCGTTGCTTCCGGACAGATGTATGGCTACACCTTC.

This clonotype was observed a few times. The chain combines TRBV12-3 or TRBV12-4 with TRBJ2-5; 9 bases align to TRBD2. The closer fit of TRBJ2-1 to the DNA end suggests the J call may be wrong. The CDR3 sequence is 14 residues long. The CDR3 sequence is CASILTSGGHEQFF. The CDR3 nucleotides read TGTGCCAGCATCCTGACTAGCGGAGGACATGAGCAGTTCTTC.

The chain joins TRBV5-1 to TRBJ2-1, with D perhaps TRBD1 or TRBD2 (7 bases each). Germline values: CDR1 SGHRS, CDR2 YFSETQ. The CDR3 is made up of 17 amino acids. Trimming shortened V by 4 bases and J by 0 bases, and 17 bases separated the two germline ends. The CDR3: CASSGGTAGSSYNEQFF. The CDR3 coding sequence is TGCGCCAGCAGCGGTGGGACAGCGGGAAGCTCCTACAATGAGCAGTTCTTC.

In this sample, this clonotype turned up a few times. A junction boundary mismatches the germline segment, possibly from a read error. The chain has TRBV9 and TRBJ1-2; no clear D. The CDR3 covers 13 residues. CDR1 is SGDLS and CDR2 is YYNGEE in the germline V gene. CDR3 nucleotide sequence: TGTGCCAGCAGCCCCAGGCCGGGAGTAAAAACGCACTTC. This sequence encodes CASSPRPGVKTHF.

In this sample, this clonotype turned up a few times. The chain joins TRBV6-5 to TRBJ2-6, with D tentatively TRBD1 (6 bases). CDR1 is MNHEY, CDR2 SVGAGI, per germline. The V end was cut by 7 bases, the J end by 4 bases, with 14 bases between. There are 15 residues in the CDR3. The CDR3 here is CASTKQGGGANVLTF. The CDR3 DNA reads as TGTGCCAGCACTAAACAGGGCGGCGGGGCCAACGTCCTGACTTTC.

This rearrangement joins TRBV7-9 to TRBJ2-5; no reliable D call. The J call is in doubt because the DNA end fits TRBJ2-7 better. The CDR3 has 13 amino acids. The germline V gene encodes CDR1 SEHNR and CDR2 FQNEAQ (reference sequence). CDR3 residues: CASSPWRGYEQYF. For the CDR3, the DNA is TGTGCCAGCAGTCCATGGCGCGGCTACGAGCAGTACTTC.

This clonotype occurred a few times. The rearrangement uses TRBV20-1 and TRBJ1-3; D gene uncertain. From germline, CDR1 is DFQATT and CDR2 SNEGSKA (reference sequence). The CDR3 length is 15 residues. V lost 5 bases and J 5 bases, leaving 19 bases between the germline ends. The CDR3 is CSAQDPQANRNTIYF. For the CDR3, the DNA is TGCAGTGCTCAGGATCCTCAGGCAAATCGAAACACCATATATTTT.

V gene TRBV6-5 combines with J gene TRBJ2-2, with D perhaps assigned TRBD1 or TRBD2 (5 bases each). CDR3 size: 12 residues. The germline V and J ends were trimmed by 0 bases and 14 bases, with 10 bases remaining between them. The germline gives CDR1 MNHEY, CDR2 SVGAGI. The CDR3 loop is CASSYSEGRLFF. The DNA of the CDR3 is TGTGCCAGCAGTTACTCTGAGGGACGACTGTTTTTT.

This clonotype was recorded a few times. The J gene is TRBJ2-7, the V gene TRBV29-1; 8 bases map to TRBD1. The length of the CDR3 is 12 residues. The V gene end was trimmed by 6 bases and the J gene end by 7 bases; junction bases not matched to a gene: 8. Germline values: CDR1 SQVTM, CDR2 ANQGSEA. The CDR3 bases are TGCAGCGTCATCAGGGGGCCATGGGAGCAGTACTTC. Amino acids: CSVIRGPWEQYF.

The V and J genes are TRBV2 and TRBJ1-4; 8 bases align to TRBD1. CDR3 length: 13 amino acids. The germline gives CDR1 SNHLY, CDR2 FYNNEI. With 4 bases clipped from V and 7 bases from J, the junction kept 2 bases outside the gene matches. The CDR3 bases are TGTGCCAGCAGTGCCCAGGGGGCTGAAAAACTGTTTTTT. This codes for CASSAQGAEKLFF. Full variable domain (missing parts from reference TRBV2 and TRBJ1-4): EPEVTQTPSHQVTQMGQEVILRCVPISNHLYFYWYRQILGQKVEFLVSFYNNEISEKSEIFDDQFSVERPDGSNFTLKIRSTKLEDSAMYFCASSAQGAEKLFFGSGTQLSVL.

A few counts support this clonotype. This sequence joins TRBV6-2 or TRBV6-3 and TRBJ1-1; 9 nucleotides line up with TRBD1. CDR1 is MNHEY, CDR2 SVGEGT, per germline. Trimming removed 5 bases from V and 5 bases from J; junction bases left unmatched: 6. The CDR3 consists of 14 residues. CDR3: CASSPQGAWTEAFF. The CDR3 region has the DNA TGTGCCAGCAGTCCACAGGGGGCATGGACTGAAGCTTTCTTT.

This clonotype was detected only a few times. No conserved phenylalanine or tryptophan ends this CDR3, so it is likely a read error. The chain combines TRBV15 with TRBJ2-7, with no clear D. The CDR3 has 15 amino acids. Trimming pared 0 bases from V and 0 bases from J, leaving 9 bases between. Germline CDR1 and CDR2: LNHNV and YYDKDF (reference sequence). In nucleotides, the CDR3 is TGTGCCACCAGCAGAGAGGTCGATAGCTCCTACGAGCAGTACCTC. Translation gives CATSREVDSSYEQYL.

The V call is TRBV6-6, the J call TRBJ2-1; maybe TRBD1 (6 bases). The CDR3 loop spans 15 amino acids. V was cut by 5 bases and J by 0 bases, with 11 bases left in between. Germline loops: CDR1 MNHNY, CDR2 SVGAGI (reference sequence). This CDR3 is CASSQQGSSYNEQFF. CDR3 DNA: TGTGCCAGCAGTCAGCAGGGGAGCTCCTACAATGAGCAGTTCTTC.

This clonotype was seen a handful of times. This chain connects TRBV7-9 to TRBJ2-5, with D perhaps TRBD1 or TRBD2 (5 bases each). CDR1 is SEHNR, CDR2 FQNEAQ, per germline (reference sequence). Trimming shortened V by 5 bases and J by 1 base, and 14 bases separated the two germline ends. The CDR3 extends over 15 amino acids. Here the CDR3 reads CASSRDGQIQETQYF. In DNA, the CDR3 is TGTGCCAGCAGCAGGGACGGGCAAATCCAAGAGACCCAGTACTTC.

J is TRBJ2-5 and V is TRBV20-1, with a possible D match to TRBD1 (5 bases). There are 14 residues in the CDR3. Germline CDR1 is DFQATT and CDR2 is SNEGSKA (reference sequence). Trimming shortened V by 2 bases and J by 3 bases, and 13 bases separated the two germline ends. CDR3 sequence: CSARTIGQEETQYF. The CDR3 DNA sequence: TGCAGTGCTAGAACAATAGGACAAGAAGAGACCCAGTACTTC.

The chain links TRBV7-9 to TRBJ2-1; the match to TRBD2 covers 8 bases. Losses at the gene ends were 5 bases for V and 7 bases for J; bases not matched to a gene: 7. Germline assignment: CDR1 SEHNR and CDR2 FQNEAQ (reference sequence). The CDR3 covers 14 residues. The CDR3 sequence is CASSNSGTRNEQFF. CDR3 coding DNA: TGTGCCAGCAGCAACTCCGGGACTAGAAATGAGCAGTTCTTC.

This clonotype occurred once. CDR3 amino acids: CASRVRAYEQYF. CDR3 DNA: TGTGCCAGCAGGGTCAGAGCCTACGAGCAGTACTTC. This chain connects TRBV12-3 or TRBV12-4 to TRBJ2-7; D call uncertain. CDR3 length: 12 amino acids. V lost 6 bases and J lost 2, with 8 bases in between.

The V call is TRBV6-5, the J call TRBJ2-5, with 7 bases identical to TRBD2. Germline V gene data show CDR1 as MNHEY and CDR2 as SVGAGI. The CDR3 is 16 residues long. The V and J ends lost 0 bases and 11 bases, in that order; junction bases with no gene match: 15. The CDR3 DNA sequence: TGTGCCAGCAGTTACTCCCTAGGTGCGGGAGTGTTGGAGCAGTACTTC. Residues: CASSYSLGAGVLEQYF.

This clonotype has ten or more counts. The gene calls are TRBV10-3 and TRBJ2-1; 8 positions agree with TRBD1. The CDR3 is 12 amino acids. V lost 10 bases and J lost 5; bases outside the gene matches: 4. The germline V gene has CDR1 ENHRY and CDR2 SYGVKD. The CDR3: CATKDRDNEQFF. The CDR3 coding sequence is TGTGCCACCAAGGACAGGGACAATGAGCAGTTCTTC.

CDR3 sequence reads: CSARRAGQVDEQYF. CDR3 bases: TGCAGTGCTAGGAGAGCGGGCCAAGTGGACGAGCAGTACTTC. V usage is TRBV20-1 and J usage is TRBJ2-7; the D gene is possibly TRBD2 (6 bases). The CDR3 has 14 amino acids. Trimming left V 3 bases short and J 5 bases short, with 17 bases between. CDR1 and CDR2 (germline): DFQATT, SNEGSKA (reference sequence).

The gene calls are TRBV3-1 and TRBJ2-5, with D perhaps matching TRBD1 (5 bases). This CDR3 has 14 amino acids. The V end was cut by 5 bases, the J end by 2 bases, with 12 bases between. The germline CDR1 and CDR2 sequences are LGHDT and YNNKEL (reference sequence). The CDR3 loop reads CASSGAARQETQYF. The CDR3 DNA follows: TGTGCCAGCAGCGGGGCAGCCAGACAAGAGACCCAGTACTTC.

This chain links TRBV20-1 with TRBJ2-7; D is undetermined. The CDR3 is 14 amino acids. CDR1 is DFQATT and CDR2 is SNEGSKA in the germline V gene (reference sequence). The germline V and J ends were trimmed by 2 bases and 0 bases, with 11 bases remaining between them. CDR3 nucleotide sequence: TGCAGTGCTAGACACAGCTTACCCTCCTACGAGCAGTACTTC. It specifies CSARHSLPSYEQYF.

The table lists this clonotype with many counts. The chain has TRBV6-6 and TRBJ2-5; 7 positions match TRBD1. With V trimmed by 2 bases and J by 4 bases, 7 bases remained unmatched. The V gene's germline CDR1 is MNHNY and CDR2 SVGAGI (reference sequence). CDR3 length: 15 residues. CDR3 sequence reads: CASSYGQGVLETQYF. The CDR3, as DNA: TGTGCCAGCAGTTACGGCCAGGGGGTCTTAGAGACCCAGTACTTC.

There are a few counts of this clonotype. This CDR3 is CASSERGPDTQYF. The DNA of the CDR3 is TGTGCCAGCAGTGAACGGGGTCCAGATACGCAGTATTTT. The chain couples TRBV2 to TRBJ2-3, with D perhaps TRBD2 (5 bases). The CDR3 is 13 residues long. Trimming shortened V by 2 bases and J by 4 bases, and 7 bases separated the two germline ends. CDR1 SNHLY and CDR2 FYNNEI come from the germline V gene.

This clonotype turned up a few times. The V and J genes are TRBV6-1 and TRBJ1-4; TRBD1 is a possible D gene (5 bases). The V end lost 6 bases, the J end lost 5 bases, and 13 bases lay between the germline ends. This CDR3 has 14 amino acids. Germline assignment: CDR1 MNHNS and CDR2 SASEGT. The CDR3: CASSRLGPNEKLFF. The CDR3 coding sequence is TGTGCCAGCAGCCGGTTGGGGCCAAATGAAAAACTGTTTTTT.